This T cell receptor (beta chain) is from a study of T-cell reconstitution after alpha-beta-depleted transplantation in children (TCRdb year 2016). With respect to the entire study: T-cell immune reconstitution after TCRalphabeta/CD19-depleted allogeneic hematopoietic cell transplantation in children was quantitatively tracked in the study by means of TCR repertoire profiling.

Receptors were amplified or captured by PCR. Sequencer: Illumina HiSeq 2500. TCR library preparation used molecular barcoding, with unique molecular identifiers applied to normalize quantification of the TCRbeta repertoire. The raw public reads went through TCRdb reprocessing: fastp at Q25, MiXCR clone calling, in-frame beta chains kept. When rows share a CDR3 protein, they turn into one entry using the most common DNA and genes. The sample yields about 230,000 distinct CDR3 sequences; 9.5% to 15% were counted once. The top ten clones comprise about 2.4% of the sample. From a lookup of the germline V gene, CDR1 and CDR2 are MGHDK and SYGVNS. The CDR3 starts with the cysteine, ends with the phenylalanine, and has 15 residues. CDR3 DNA is the only sequence kept; it has 45 bases, read in frame from the first base. V was cut back by 1 base and J by 7 bases, leaving a gap of 16 bases between them. Turning to this clonotype: Its antigen is not yet known. Base qualities are not recorded, but no much larger clone differs from it by a single base.

The rearranged segments are TRBV25-1 and TRBJ2-5; the D gene is possibly TRBD1 or TRBD2, each agreeing over 6 bases. This clonotype originated in a human donor who donated a stem cell graft to a child with acute lymphoblastic leukemia. The sequenced sample was PBMCs from the stem cell graft donor, obtained from the stem cell graft. For the CDR3, the sequence is CASSESPGALGTQYF. In nucleotide form, the sequence is TGTGCCAGCAGTGAATCGCCGGGGGCGCTTGGGACCCAGTACTTC.